The 20 T cell receptor beta chains below were found in one sample sequenced in a study of response to subunit inactivated influenza vaccine (dated by TCRdb to the late 2010s). The library was made by RT-PCR. The data were produced on an Illumina HiSeq 2500. TCRdb took the public reads, trimmed them with fastp at Q25, ran MiXCR for clone calling and kept in-frame beta chains. Rows matching on CDR3 protein sequence are summarized as one entry with the most common DNA and genes. Here the sample has roughly 500,000 distinct CDR3 sequences; roughly 25% occur a single time. The ten largest clones add up to 2.5% to 3% of the sample. In addition, the sample was reused for a study of T cells expressing NK-cell markers. Per that second paper: 5'RACE template switching, by which a universal primer site and unique molecular identifiers were added, was used to make TCR beta cDNA libraries.

Material: CD4+ T cells sorted from PBMCs, obtained approximately 12 days after vaccination. All receptors derive from a man aged 45-65 years who received an inactivated influenza vaccine. Donor details come from another sample of the same person, matched by shared clones.

This clonotype has a count of ten or more. The rearrangement joins TRBV7-9 to TRBJ1-1; possible D gene TRBD1, 6 bases. Per the germline V gene, CDR1 is SEHNR and CDR2 is FQNEAQ (reference sequence). This CDR3 is 14 amino acids long. Trimming cost V 4 bases and J 0 bases, with 9 bases left between them. CDR3 in amino acids: CASSSRGMNTEAFF. The CDR3 DNA follows: TGTGCCAGCAGCTCAAGGGGGATGAACACTGAAGCTTTCTTT.

This clonotype occurred a few times. The V and J genes are TRBV4-2 and TRBJ2-2; 9 bases agree with TRBD2. The CDR3 has 16 residues. In germline, CDR1 is LGHNA, CDR2 YNFKEQ. With V trimmed by 1 base and J by 7 bases, 7 bases remained unmatched. CDR3 nucleotides: TGTGCCAGCAGCCAAGTTGCGGGAGGGCCGGTCGGGGAGCTGTTTTTT. It translates to CASSQVAGGPVGELFF.

The rearrangement uses TRBV18 and TRBJ1-1; perhaps TRBD1 as D (5 bases). This CDR3 is 14 amino acids long. V gave up 3 bases and J gave up 11 bases, with 19 bases separating them. Germline CDR1 and CDR2: KGHSH and LQKENI. CDR3 in amino acids: CASSPDKAVIAAFF. In DNA, the CDR3 is TGTGCCAGCTCACCGGACAAAGCAGTGATCGCCGCTTTCTTT.

Notes on this clonotype: This may come from a read error, since a much larger clone is one base off. This chain connects TRBV11-1 to TRBJ2-5, with D possibly matching TRBD2 (6 bases). Germline CDR1 is SGHAT and CDR2 is FQDESV (reference sequence). This CDR3 has 18 residues. As DNA, the CDR3 is TGTACCAGCAGCTTAGCCGGGACTTCCGGAAGTTCGCGGGAGACCCAGTACTTC. Translating it yields CTSSLAGTSGSSRETQYF. Together with reference TRBV11-1 and TRBJ2-5, the CDR3 gives the full variable domain: EAEVAQSPRYKITEKSQAVAFWCDPISGHATLYWYRQILGQGPELLVQFQDESVVDDSQLPKDRFSAERLKGVDSTLKIQPAELGDSAMYLCTSSLAGTSGSSRETQYFGPGTRLLVL.

The V gene is TRBV5-1, the J gene TRBJ1-6; no firm D call. Trimming took 0 bases from V and 9 from J, leaving 16 bases between them. CDR1 SGHRS and CDR2 YFSETQ come from the germline V gene. The CDR3 extends over 16 amino acids. The chain's CDR3 is CASSLDQRGAGSPLHF. The DNA for the CDR3 is TGCGCCAGCAGCTTGGACCAAAGAGGCGCAGGTTCACCCCTCCACTTT.

The V gene is TRBV27, the J gene TRBJ1-1, with D possibly being TRBD1 (6 bases). This CDR3 is built from 15 residues. Trimming pared 0 bases from V and 1 base from J, leaving 9 bases between. In germline, CDR1 is MNHEY, CDR2 SMNVEV (reference sequence). The CDR3 loop reads CASSLSAGANTEAFF. The CDR3 bases are TGTGCCAGCAGTTTATCGGCAGGGGCGAACACTGAAGCTTTCTTT.

This sequence joins TRBV20-1 and TRBJ1-5, with 7 bases matching TRBD1. With 0 bases clipped from V and 1 base from J, the junction kept 6 bases outside the gene matches. The V gene's germline CDR1 is DFQATT and CDR2 SNEGSKA (reference sequence). The CDR3 has 16 residues. CDR3 in amino acids: CSARDYRGTSNQPQHF. The CDR3, as DNA: TGCAGTGCTAGAGATTACAGGGGAACAAGCAATCAGCCCCAGCATTTT.

The chain combines TRBV20-1 with TRBJ2-2; 13 bases line up with TRBD2. V trimming: 7 bases; J trimming: 3 bases; junction bases outside the gene matches: 8. CDR1 and CDR2 from the germline V gene are DFQATT and SNEGSKA (reference sequence). The CDR3 spans 16 residues. The CDR3 DNA is TGCAGTGGCAGAGGACTAGCGGGGGCCTACACCGGGGAGCTGTTTTTT. This sequence encodes CSGRGLAGAYTGELFF.

This clonotype appeared a few times. The chain couples TRBV9 to TRBJ2-3, with D perhaps TRBD1 (5 bases). Germline CDR1 SGDLS, CDR2 YYNGEE. The CDR3 length is 14 residues. Trimming removed 3 bases at V and 0 bases at J, with 8 bases between. CDR3 loop: CASSEQVSTDTQYF. DNA of the CDR3: TGTGCCAGCAGCGAACAGGTTAGCACAGATACGCAGTATTTT.

This clonotype was picked up a small number of times. This chain links TRBV12-3 or TRBV12-4 with TRBJ2-7, with 13 bases that match TRBD2. Trimming took 5 bases from V and 6 from J; bases not matched to a gene: 10. CDR3 length equals 16 residues. As DNA, the CDR3 is TGTGCCAGCAGTCCTCTTACTAGCGGGAGGGCCAGCGAGCAGTACTTC. As protein: CASSPLTSGRASEQYF.

This clonotype was detected a few times. J is TRBJ2-3 and V is TRBV7-2, with 7 bases aligning to TRBD2. Germline trimming cut 4 bases from V and 13 bases from J; bases unmatched to any gene: 8. The CDR3 has 12 residues. Germline-derived CDR1 and CDR2 are SGHTA and FQGNSA. CDR3 sequence reads: CASSSIYRGEYF. As DNA, the CDR3 is TGTGCCAGCAGCTCAATTTACCGGGGGGAGTATTTT.

The rearrangement links TRBV4-2 to TRBJ1-1, with a weak D call TRBD1 (5 bases). CDR3 length: 15 amino acids. V lost 4 bases and J lost 6, with 18 bases in between. Germline V gene sequence: CDR1 LGHNA, CDR2 YNFKEQ. CDR3 in amino acids: CASSLGPTRGSEAFF. CDR3 coding DNA: TGTGCCAGCAGCCTGGGACCGACTAGGGGATCTGAAGCTTTCTTT.

This clonotype was counted only a few times. This chain joins TRBV20-1 and TRBJ1-1; possibly TRBD1 for D (5 bases). The CDR3 length is 13 residues. The germline gives CDR1 DFQATT, CDR2 SNEGSKA (reference sequence). The V end was cut by 4 bases, the J end by 1 base, with 10 bases between. The CDR3 sequence: CSANTGPNTEAFF. Written as DNA, the CDR3 is TGCAGTGCTAATACGGGGCCGAACACTGAAGCTTTCTTT.

The chain carries TRBV4-1 and TRBJ2-1, with TRBD2 matching 11 bases. The CDR3 length is 15 residues. V lost 0 bases to trimming and J lost 6 bases; unmatched junction nucleotides: 1. The germline gives CDR1 MGHRA, CDR2 YSYEKL. The CDR3 DNA reads as TGCGCCAGCAGCCAAGAGGGACTAGCGGTCAATGAGCAGTTCTTC. Its translation: CASSQEGLAVNEQFF.

This clonotype was counted at least ten times. The rearrangement joins TRBV20-1 to TRBJ2-5; weak D call: TRBD1 (5 bases). Germline assignment: CDR1 DFQATT and CDR2 SNEGSKA (reference sequence). The CDR3 runs 14 residues. Trimming stripped 1 base from V and 0 bases from J, with 9 bases between. The CDR3 loop is CSARVPGYQETQYF. The CDR3 DNA is TGCAGTGCTAGAGTACCAGGGTACCAAGAGACCCAGTACTTC.

V is TRBV2 and J is TRBJ2-2; a possible D gene is TRBD1 (5 bases). This CDR3 region has 15 residues. Germline CDR1 is SNHLY and CDR2 is FYNNEI. Trimming took off 3 bases at V and 8 bases at J, with 16 bases between the two ends. The CDR3 is CASSESRVSTGELFF. The DNA of the CDR3 is TGTGCCAGCAGTGAGTCCAGGGTCAGTACTGGGGAGCTGTTTTTT.

V usage is TRBV18 and J usage is TRBJ1-1, with D unresolved. Trimming removed 8 bases at V and 1 base at J, with 14 bases between. In germline, CDR1 is KGHSH, CDR2 LQKENI. The CDR3 is made up of 14 amino acids. The CDR3 region is CASGSAMRNTEAFF. The CDR3 nucleotides read TGTGCCAGCGGAAGCGCGATGAGGAACACTGAAGCTTTCTTT.

This clonotype was counted a single time. The V call is TRBV6-7, the J call TRBJ2-2; 8 bases agree with TRBD2. TRBV6-7 qualifies as an ORF whose function is uncertain. Trimming took 0 bases from V and 0 from J; bases not matched to a gene: 18. The CDR3 contains 22 residues. The CDR3: CASSYSRFRGGAPATNTGELFF. The CDR3 DNA reads TGTGCCAGCAGTTACTCGAGATTCCGGGGGGGGGCTCCTGCCACGAACACCGGGGAGCTGTTTTTT.

The chain couples TRBV6-9 to TRBJ2-5; D is uncertain. In germline, CDR1 is MNHGY, CDR2 SVAAGI. This CDR3 region has 12 residues. Between the trimmed V and J ends, which lost 6 bases and 5 bases, there was a span of 10 bases. The CDR3: CASRPAGETQYF. In nucleotides, the CDR3 is TGTGCCAGCAGGCCGGCTGGGGAGACCCAGTACTTC.

The chain recombines TRBV5-4 with TRBJ2-1; TRBD1 matches at 9 bases. The CDR3 is made up of 14 amino acids. Trimming cost V 1 base and J 10 bases; bases outside gene matches: 6. In germline, CDR1 is SGHNT, CDR2 YYREEE (reference sequence). The DNA of the CDR3 is TGTGCCAGCAGCTTGAGGACAGGGGATTTCGAGCAGTTCTTC. Its protein is CASSLRTGDFEQFF.